These 19 T cell receptor beta chains came from one sample sequenced in a study of blood T cell repertoires in COVID-19. TCRdb keeps only in-frame clones here, not all; method: immunoSEQ multiplex PCR. The sample includes 150,000 to 200,000 clones, roughly 73% of them seen just once. Material for sequencing was peripheral blood. These TCRs come from a woman of 80 years or more with active or convalescent COVID-19.

This clone came up once. CDR3 nucleotide sequence: TGTGCCAGCAGCCAAATGACTAGCGGGGGGGCTAATGTCTACGAGCAGTACTTC. This sequence encodes CASSQMTSGGANVYEQYF. This chain joins TRBV28 and TRBJ2-7; 14 bases fit TRBD2. V lost 6 bases, J lost 3 bases, and 13 bases stayed unmatched. In germline, CDR1 is MDHEN, CDR2 SYDVKM. This CDR3 has 18 amino acids.

This sequence joins TRBV7-2 and TRBJ2-1, with 10 bases aligning to TRBD2. The junction had 7 bases not matched to a gene; V was cut back by 6 bases and J by 5 bases. CDR1 is SGHTA, CDR2 FQGNSA, per germline. This CDR3 comprises 15 residues. CDR3 sequence (DNA): TGTGCCAGCAGTCCTAGCGGGGGTCTTAACAATGAGCAGTTCTTC. Amino acid sequence: CASSPSGGLNNEQFF.

The genes are TRBV4-2 and TRBJ1-3; 9 nucleotides agree with TRBD1. The CDR3 has 15 amino acids. Germline-derived CDR1 and CDR2 are LGHNA and YNFKEQ. The J segment lost 3 bases and the V segment lost 4 bases, leaving 4 bases of the junction unmatched. CDR3 amino acids: CASSPTGGGGNTIYF. For the CDR3, the DNA is TGTGCCAGCAGCCCGACAGGGGGAGGTGGAAACACCATATATTTT.

This clone was recorded a few times. The chain links TRBV19 to TRBJ1-1; D unclear. Trimming cost V 2 bases and J 2 bases, with 12 bases left between them. This CDR3 spans 15 amino acids. Germline assignment: CDR1 LNHDA and CDR2 SQIVND (reference sequence). The CDR3 DNA sequence: TGTGCCAGTAGTATAAGCGCACTCTCAAACACTGAAGCTTTCTTT. Amino acids: CASSISALSNTEAFF.

This rearrangement joins TRBV5-6 to TRBJ2-7; perhaps TRBD2 as D (5 bases). The germline V gene encodes CDR1 SGHDT and CDR2 YYEEEE. The V end was cut by 4 bases, the J end by 3 bases, with 17 bases between. The CDR3 loop spans 15 amino acids. CDR3 region: CASSGLGTGNYEQYF. In nucleotides, the CDR3 is TGTGCCAGCAGCGGGTTGGGAACCGGGAACTACGAGCAGTACTTC.

The CDR3 DNA reads as TGTGCCAGCAGCTTAGGGGACAGGGGCTACAATGAGCAGTTCTTC. Protein: CASSLGDRGYNEQFF. The V and J genes are TRBV7-6 and TRBJ2-1, with 10 bases fitting TRBD1. This CDR3 region has 15 residues. Germline-derived CDR1 and CDR2 are SGHVS and FNYEAQ. V shed 1 base, J shed 3 bases, and the junction held 0 bases outside the gene matches.

The chain uses TRBV28 and TRBJ2-7; a weak D match, TRBD1 (5 bases). Trimming stripped 6 bases from V and 0 bases from J, with 9 bases between. The length of the CDR3 is 13 residues. The germline V gene encodes CDR1 MDHEN and CDR2 SYDVKM. The chain's CDR3 is CASSATGSYEQYF. The CDR3 DNA is TGTGCCAGCAGCGCTACAGGCTCCTACGAGCAGTACTTC.

The V gene is TRBV6-2 or TRBV6-3, the J gene TRBJ1-5; 8 bases line up with TRBD1. In germline, CDR1 is MNHEY, CDR2 SVGEGT. The CDR3 covers 14 residues. The V segment lost 6 bases and the J segment 9 bases; nucleotides outside the gene matches: 10. The CDR3 DNA is TGTGCCAGCAGCTCCGGACAGGGCGTAGGGCCCCAGCATTTT. It specifies CASSSGQGVGPQHF.

This clone was seen a handful of times. The J gene is TRBJ1-5, the V gene TRBV6-5; 9 bases are a match to TRBD1. The CDR3 loop spans 13 amino acids. Germline V gives CDR1 MNHEY, CDR2 SVGAGI. Trimming cost V 5 bases and J 7 bases; bases outside gene matches: 3. The CDR3 loop is CASSMDRGQPQHF. The CDR3 DNA follows: TGTGCCAGCAGTATGGACAGGGGCCAGCCCCAGCATTTT.

This clone appeared a few times. This sequence joins TRBV28 and TRBJ2-7; D possibly corresponds to TRBD2 (6 bases). Germline CDR1 reads MDHEN; CDR2 reads SYDVKM. This CDR3 comprises 14 residues. V was shortened by 3 bases and J by 7 bases, with 16 bases between the two germline ends. CDR3 region: CASSLVAGSREQYF. The CDR3 nucleotides read TGTGCCAGCAGTTTGGTTGCGGGATCTCGGGAGCAGTACTTC.

This sequence joins TRBV27 and TRBJ2-6, with D possibly TRBD2 on 5 matching bases. This CDR3 spans 18 amino acids. Germline CDR1 is MNHEY and CDR2 is SMNVEV (reference sequence). Deletions cut 4 bases from V and 2 bases from J, with 18 bases between. For the CDR3, the DNA is TGTGCCAGCAGTTCCCTTAAAACAGCGGATGCTGGGGCCAACGTCCTGACTTTC. Residues: CASSSLKTADAGANVLTF.

The chain employs TRBV19 and TRBJ2-7, with 7 bases fitting TRBD1. This CDR3 contains 15 residues. Unmatched junction bases numbered 8, after V lost 6 bases and J lost 0 bases. CDR1 LNHDA and CDR2 SQIVND come from the germline V gene (reference sequence). CDR3 region: CASREVTGSSYEQYF. The CDR3 nucleotides are TGTGCCAGTAGGGAAGTGACAGGGAGCTCCTACGAGCAGTACTTC.

This clone was seen at least ten times. J is TRBJ2-3 and V is TRBV2, with D maybe TRBD2 (7 bases). Deletions cut 3 bases from V and 9 bases from J, with 13 bases between. CDR1 is SNHLY and CDR2 is FYNNEI in the germline V gene. The CDR3 sequence is 13 residues long. This CDR3 is CASSEGGLGTQYF. CDR3 sequence (DNA): TGTGCCAGCAGTGAGGGGGGGCTGGGGACGCAGTATTTT.

The V call is TRBV7-2, the J call TRBJ1-2; D is possibly TRBD1 (5 bases). The CDR3 covers 14 residues. CDR1 is SGHTA, CDR2 FQGNSA, per germline. The V end was cut by 2 bases, the J end by 4 bases, with 11 bases between. CDR3 nucleotides: TGTGCCAGCAGCTTATACCAGGGTACCTATGGCTACACCTTC. This translates into CASSLYQGTYGYTF.

This clone has only one observation. The J gene is TRBJ1-5, the V gene TRBV4-1; D call uncertain. CDR1 MGHRA and CDR2 YSYEKL come from the germline V gene. Between the trimmed V and J ends, which lost 2 bases and 0 bases, there was a span of 20 bases. The CDR3 has 19 residues. The CDR3 loop is CASSQYPGDPPSSNQPQHF. The DNA for the CDR3 is TGCGCCAGCAGCCAATACCCAGGCGATCCACCCAGTAGCAATCAGCCCCAGCATTTT.

The genes are TRBV20-1 and TRBJ2-1, with TRBD2 identical over 8 bases. There are 17 residues in the CDR3. The germline V gene has CDR1 DFQATT and CDR2 SNEGSKA (reference sequence). V shed 3 bases and J 3 bases; nucleotides not matched to a gene: 13. DNA of the CDR3: TGCAGTGCTAGTGTAGGTCAACGGGGGGGGCTCTACAATGAGCAGTTCTTC. This codes for CSASVGQRGGLYNEQFF.

This rearrangement joins TRBV6-2 or TRBV6-3 to TRBJ1-2; D is unclear. There are 14 residues in the CDR3. From germline, CDR1 is MNHEY and CDR2 SVGEGT. Between the trimmed V and J ends, which lost 0 bases and 8 bases, there was a span of 13 bases. In nucleotides, the CDR3 is TGTGCCAGCAGTTACTCAAACCCCGGTTCCGGCTACACCTTC. This sequence encodes CASSYSNPGSGYTF.

This clone turned up a few times. The rearrangement links TRBV28 to TRBJ1-1; D remains ambiguous. V dropped 6 bases and J dropped 6 bases, with 11 bases sitting between them. This CDR3 spans 12 amino acids. The V gene's germline CDR1 is MDHEN and CDR2 SYDVKM. The CDR3 nucleotides are TGTGCCAGCAGAACTTATGAGGCTGAAGCTTTCTTT. Residues: CASRTYEAEAFF. Filled out from reference TRBV28 and TRBJ1-1, the complete variable domain reads DVKVTQSSRYLVKRTGEKVFLECVQDMDHENMFWYRQDPGLGLRLIYFSYDVKMKEKGDIPEGYSVSREKKERFSLILESASTNQTSMYLCASRTYEAEAFFGQGTRLTVV.

The chain joins TRBV5-1 to TRBJ1-4; 9 bases are shared with TRBD1. Germline CDR1 is SGHRS and CDR2 is YFSETQ. J gave up 8 bases and V 4 bases, and 6 bases lay outside the gene matches. There are 14 residues in the CDR3. CDR3 sequence reads: CASSRDRASEKLFF. CDR3 in DNA: TGCGCCAGCAGCCGGGACAGGGCGAGCGAAAAACTGTTTTTT.